This record covers a single T cell receptor beta chain. Its target is unknown. The entirety of the isolated RNA underwent reverse transcription, so expressed TCRB transcripts were sequenced. About 3.5 million reads, on average, came from each naive, central memory and regulatory T cell sample. Sequencing used immunoSEQ multiplex PCR; TCRdb keeps in-frame clones, though not all of them. This table holds a few hundred thousand clones, about a sixth found once. This record comes from a study of beta chain features in type 1 diabetes. Study-wide results and caveats: TCRB CDR3 length was moderately but significantly reduced in all four CD4+ subsets of Type 1 diabetes patients. There were fewer insertions and more deletions at the VDJ junctions of type 1 diabetes patients.

One heparinised draw, averaging around 120 mL, was taken per donor. Purity exceeding 95% was reached by all sorted populations. CDR3 size: 15 residues. Germline V gene sequence: CDR1 SGHRS, CDR2 YFSETQ. Trimming took 4 bases from V and 2 from J; bases not matched to a gene: 8. V gene TRBV5-1 combines with J gene TRBJ2-5; TRBD1 matches at 7 bases. The sequenced material came from naive CD4+ T cells from blood. The receptor comes from a man aged 25 to 45 with type 1 diabetes. The CDR3 DNA reads as TGCGCCAGCAGCCCTTTGACAGGGTCGCAAGAGACCCAGTACTTC. This codes for CASSPLTGSQETQYF.